This T cell receptor beta chain was sequenced during a study of T cell responses to AZD1222 COVID-19 vaccine. Profiling relied on immunoSEQ multiplex PCR, and the TCRdb table lists in-frame clones only, not all of them. There are 150,000 or so clones in the sample; 92% occur only once, and about 4.8% lies in the top ten. This CDR3 is 14 amino acids long. V trimming: 5 bases; J trimming: 8 bases; junction bases outside the gene matches: 4. Germline values: CDR1 MNHEY, CDR2 SVGAGI. Here the sequenced sample was peripheral blood, taken on day 0 of AZD1222 vaccination. V gene TRBV6-5 combines with J gene TRBJ1-4, with 11 bases matching TRBD1. This sequence was found in an adult in good health. CDR3 bases: TGTGCCAGCAGTCTGGGACAGGGGGGGGAAAAACTGTTTTTT. Its translation: CASSLGQGGEKLFF.